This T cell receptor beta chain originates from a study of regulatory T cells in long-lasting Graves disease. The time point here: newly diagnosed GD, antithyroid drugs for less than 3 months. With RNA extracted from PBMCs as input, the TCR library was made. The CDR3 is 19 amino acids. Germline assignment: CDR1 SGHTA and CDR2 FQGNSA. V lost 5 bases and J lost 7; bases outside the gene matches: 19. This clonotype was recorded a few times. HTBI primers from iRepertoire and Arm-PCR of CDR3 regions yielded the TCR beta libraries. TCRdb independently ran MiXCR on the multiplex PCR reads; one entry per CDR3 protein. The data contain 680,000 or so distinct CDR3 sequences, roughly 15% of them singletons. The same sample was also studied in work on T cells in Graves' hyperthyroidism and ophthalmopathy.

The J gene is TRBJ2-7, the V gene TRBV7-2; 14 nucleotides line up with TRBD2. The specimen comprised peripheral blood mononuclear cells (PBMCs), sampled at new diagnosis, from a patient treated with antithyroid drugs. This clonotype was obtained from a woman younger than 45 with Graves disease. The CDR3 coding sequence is TGTGCCAGCAGCGCCGGGACTAGCGGGGGAAGGGGGTCTTCGTGGGAGCAGTACTTC. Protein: CASSAGTSGGRGSSWEQYF.